The sequence of this TCR beta chain was determined in a study of CD8+ T cells in alopecia areata. Regarding the study as a whole: Many expanded lesional clones persisted during tofacitinib (in both scalp and blood). The presence of one nonresponder keeps the tie between baseline CD8+ expansion and response uncertain.

Treatment defined: oral pan-JAK inhibitor, 5-10 mg twice daily. RNA was extracted and reverse transcribed into cDNA as the sequencing template. The data were produced by immunoSEQ multiplex PCR, yet TCRdb's version contains in-frame clones alone and is incomplete. The sample includes approximately 43,000 clones, 65% of them seen just once. Of note for this clone: As yet, its antigen is unknown.

The input for sequencing was CD8+ T cells sorted from blood, taken at week 4, from a patient treated with tofacitinib. The TCR comes from a human donor with alopecia areata.

The CDR3 is CASSLVGKSDTQYF. CDR3 in DNA: TGTGCCAGCAGTTTAGTGGGGAAGTCAGATACGCAGTATTTT. The J gene is TRBJ2-3, the V gene TRBV6-6; D gene ambiguous. Trimming shortened V by 4 bases and J by 4 bases, and 12 bases separated the two germline ends. Germline lookup yields CDR1 MNHNY and CDR2 SVGAGI (reference sequence). The CDR3 runs to 14 residues.